This passage covers 14 T cell receptor beta chains from one sample sequenced in a study of T cells in localized non-small cell lung cancer. Assay used: immunoSEQ multiplex PCR; TCRdb lists only in-frame clones, some missing. The sample carries about 25,000 clones, approximately 86% recorded once. The source was peripheral blood, collected before any cancer treatment. The receptors come from a female donor older than 55 with stage I lung adenocarcinoma.

The chain couples TRBV5-1 to TRBJ2-1; TRBD2 aligns across 15 bases. This CDR3 region has 18 residues. Germline V gives CDR1 SGHRS, CDR2 YFSETQ. V lost 4 bases, J lost 3 bases, and 8 bases stayed unmatched. CDR3 bases: TGCGCCAGCAGCCCCAGGACTAGCGGGGGGGCCAGCTACAATGAGCAGTTCTTC. As protein: CASSPRTSGGASYNEQFF.

The V gene is TRBV5-6, the J gene TRBJ2-3; 13 positions agree with TRBD2. The CDR3 sequence is 15 residues long. Trimming cost V 2 bases and J 5 bases; bases outside gene matches: 2. Germline lookup yields CDR1 SGHDT and CDR2 YYEEEE. This CDR3 reads CASSFWTSGGDTQYF. CDR3 DNA: TGTGCCAGCAGCTTTTGGACTAGCGGGGGAGATACGCAGTATTTT.

V gene TRBV5-1 combines with J gene TRBJ2-2; a possible D gene is TRBD2 (6 bases). CDR3 length: 14 residues. V dropped 2 bases and J dropped 5 bases, with 10 bases sitting between them. Germline V gene data show CDR1 as SGHRS and CDR2 as YFSETQ. The DNA of the CDR3 is TGCGCCAGCAGCTTTGGGGGGAAAACCGGGGAGCTGTTTTTT. It is translated as CASSFGGKTGELFF.

The chain combines TRBV9 with TRBJ2-2; unclear D gene. This CDR3 region has 17 residues. Germline V CDR1 and CDR2: SGDLS, YYNGEE. The V gene lost 6 bases and the J gene lost 0 bases, with 18 bases spanning the gap. The CDR3 DNA reads TGTGCCAGCAACCACCCCAATAGCAGCTCGAACACCGGGGAGCTGTTTTTT. Protein: CASNHPNSSSNTGELFF.

V and J are TRBV18 and TRBJ1-3; D remains unclear. Trimming removed 0 bases at V and 4 bases at J, with 10 bases between. The CDR3 consists of 15 residues. Germline lookup yields CDR1 KGHSH and CDR2 LQKENI. The CDR3 sequence is CASSPPFDFGNTIYF. The CDR3, as DNA: TGTGCCAGCTCACCACCTTTCGATTTCGGAAACACCATATATTTT.

This chain uses TRBV11-3 with TRBJ2-2, with TRBD1 identical over 9 bases. Germline V gene sequence: CDR1 SGHNT, CDR2 YENEEA. V gave up 3 bases and J gave up 1 base; unmatched junction bases: 6. There are 17 residues in the CDR3. CDR3 sequence reads: CASSLKTGGLNTGELFF. The CDR3 nucleotides are TGTGCCAGCAGCTTGAAGACAGGGGGGCTGAACACCGGGGAGCTGTTTTTT.

This clone was seen only once. This chain uses TRBV14 with TRBJ1-2, with TRBD1 as a possible D gene (6 bases). The CDR3 covers 16 residues. In germline, CDR1 is SGHDN, CDR2 FVKESK. V was clipped by 3 bases and J by 6 bases, with 20 bases between them. The CDR3 nucleotides are TGTGCCAGCAGCCATGACTTCGGGGGGCGTATGGATGGCTACACCTTC. It codes for CASSHDFGGRMDGYTF.

This chain connects TRBV6-6 to TRBJ2-1; TRBD2 matches 9 bases. CDR1 is MNHNY and CDR2 is SVGAGI in the germline V gene (reference sequence). Losses at the gene ends were 7 bases for V and 11 bases for J; bases not matched to a gene: 12. The CDR3 consists of 14 residues. Here the CDR3 reads CASTSRAGGKKQFF. In nucleotides, the CDR3 is TGTGCCAGCACGTCCCGAGCGGGGGGAAAAAAGCAGTTCTTC.

The gene calls are TRBV19 and TRBJ1-1; D may be TRBD1 (6 bases). The V end lost 6 bases, the J end lost 0 bases, and 11 bases lay between the germline ends. Per the germline V gene, CDR1 is LNHDA and CDR2 is SQIVND (reference sequence). The CDR3 runs to 14 residues. The CDR3 coding sequence is TGTGCCAGTAGCCAGACAGGACTGAACACTGAAGCTTTCTTT. It translates to CASSQTGLNTEAFF.

The chain employs TRBV4-2 and TRBJ2-1; 13 bases line up with TRBD2. CDR3 length equals 15 residues. V shed 2 bases and J 10 bases; nucleotides not matched to a gene: 5. Germline loops: CDR1 LGHNA, CDR2 YNFKEQ. The CDR3 spells CASSQPGTSGTEQFF. CDR3 sequence (DNA): TGTGCCAGCAGCCAACCCGGGACTAGCGGGACGGAGCAGTTCTTC.

This clone has just one count. This chain uses TRBV5-6 with TRBJ2-1; TRBD1 is a possible D gene (6 bases). Germline V gene data show CDR1 as SGHDT and CDR2 as YYEEEE. This CDR3 spans 15 amino acids. V lost 4 bases to trimming and J lost 4 bases, with 15 bases between them. CDR3 sequence (DNA): TGTGCCAGCAGCCGAGGGGGAGATCGGTACAATGAGCAGTTCTTC. Protein: CASSRGGDRYNEQFF.

The genes are TRBV7-2 and TRBJ1-2, with D maybe TRBD1 (5 bases). The CDR3 runs to 14 residues. The ends were cut back, 5 bases at V and 6 bases at J, with 16 bases in the middle. CDR1 is SGHTA, CDR2 FQGNSA, per germline. CDR3 protein: CASSPNHGGDGYTF. The CDR3 nucleotides read TGTGCCAGCAGCCCCAACCATGGGGGAGATGGCTACACCTTC.

The chain couples TRBV27 to TRBJ2-7; the D gene is possibly TRBD1 (6 bases). The germline CDR1 and CDR2 sequences are MNHEY and SMNVEV (reference sequence). There are 17 residues in the CDR3. Trimming pared 0 bases from V and 6 bases from J, leaving 21 bases between. The CDR3 coding sequence is TGTGCCAGCAGTTTATCGGGCACAGGGCCCCACTCCATCGAGCAGTACTTC. Residues: CASSLSGTGPHSIEQYF.

In its sample, this clone was seen once. The chain is built from TRBV30 and TRBJ1-2; the D gene is possibly TRBD1 (6 bases). Trimming removed 3 bases at V and 5 bases at J, with 13 bases between. There are 13 residues in the CDR3. Germline CDR1 is GTSNPN and CDR2 is SVGIG (reference sequence). The CDR3 loop is CAWRDRAVYGYTF. CDR3 coding DNA: TGTGCCTGGAGGGACAGAGCGGTTTATGGCTACACCTTC.